These 30 T cell receptor beta chains came from one sample sequenced in a study of blood T cell repertoires in COVID-19. Using immunoSEQ multiplex PCR, the repertoire was profiled, and TCRdb retains in-frame clones only, with some absent. The sample lists 240,000 or so clones, 85% to 90% occurring once. Sequencing input: PBMCs or T cells enriched from blood (not recorded which). These receptor sequences come from a man aged 50 or older who had been exposed to COVID-19.

This clone showed up just a few times. This sequence joins TRBV6-5 and TRBJ2-7; a weak D match, TRBD1 (6 bases). This CDR3 is 15 amino acids long. Per germline, CDR1 MNHEY and CDR2 SVGAGI. V was shortened by 6 bases and J by 6 bases, with 21 bases between the two germline ends. The CDR3 region has the DNA TGTGCCAGCAGCGTTGGTTGGGCAGGGGATGGCGAGCAGTACTTC. Translating it yields CASSVGWAGDGEQYF.

The chain couples TRBV28 to TRBJ1-1; D is ambiguous. Trimming stripped 7 bases from V and 6 bases from J, with 12 bases between. The CDR3 sequence is 12 residues long. CDR1 and CDR2 from the germline V gene are MDHEN and SYDVKM. The CDR3 bases are TGTGCCAGCATCACCGGGAGGGCTGAAGCTTTCTTT. Translated: CASITGRAEAFF.

The chain combines TRBV28 with TRBJ1-4; D is ambiguous. There are 15 residues in the CDR3. Trimming took off 6 bases at V and 4 bases at J, with 15 bases between the two ends. CDR1 and CDR2 from the germline V gene are MDHEN and SYDVKM. CDR3 amino acids: CASRSMVELNEKLFF. CDR3 nucleotide sequence: TGTGCCAGCAGATCCATGGTAGAGCTTAATGAAAAACTGTTTTTT.

V gene TRBV11-3 combines with J gene TRBJ1-4; TRBD1 is a possible D gene (6 bases). This CDR3 is 15 amino acids long. Trimming took off 7 bases at V and 3 bases at J, with 15 bases between the two ends. Germline V CDR1 and CDR2: SGHNT, YENEEA. CDR3 DNA sequence: TGTGCCAGCAAACAGGGCGGATTGCCTAATGAAAAACTGTTTTTT. Translation: CASKQGGLPNEKLFF.

The chain is built from TRBV3-1 (or the pseudogene TRBV3-2) and TRBJ2-3, with 7 bases aligning to TRBD2. V gave up 0 bases and J gave up 1 base; unmatched junction bases: 10. CDR1 and CDR2 (germline): LGHDT, YNNKEL (reference sequence). The length of the CDR3 is 18 residues. CDR3 amino acids: CASSQDPLIAGGTDTQYF. The DNA for the CDR3 is TGTGCCAGCAGCCAAGACCCCCTGATAGCGGGCGGCACAGATACGCAGTATTTT.

The genes are TRBV7-8 and TRBJ2-5; 11 nucleotides agree with TRBD1. Germline assignment: CDR1 SGHVS and CDR2 FQNEAQ. CDR3 length: 15 residues. J gave up 4 bases and V 0 bases, and 1 base lay outside the gene matches. The CDR3 region is CASSLAGTGGETQYF. The CDR3 DNA follows: TGTGCCAGCAGCTTAGCCGGGACAGGGGGAGAGACCCAGTACTTC.

The chain uses TRBV9 and TRBJ1-4; 9 nucleotides align to TRBD1. CDR3 length: 16 residues. Germline V lookup: CDR1 SGDLS, CDR2 YYNGEE. V shed 4 bases, J shed 6 bases, and the junction held 10 bases outside the gene matches. The CDR3 sequence: CASSTTGQGSYEKLFF. The CDR3, as DNA: TGTGCCAGCAGCACCACCGGACAGGGGTCTTATGAAAAACTGTTTTTT.

The CDR3 is CASGGGLTEKLFF. The CDR3 DNA is TGTGCCAGTGGGGGGGGCTTGACTGAAAAACTGTTTTTT. The chain is built from TRBV28 and TRBJ1-4; maybe TRBD1 (6 bases). The V and J ends lost 9 bases and 7 bases respectively, with 15 bases between them. The CDR3 spans 13 residues. In germline, CDR1 is MDHEN, CDR2 SYDVKM.

The table lists this clone with a count of one. J is TRBJ1-2 and V is TRBV9; tentatively, D is TRBD1 (5 bases). Germline assignment: CDR1 SGDLS and CDR2 YYNGEE. This CDR3 is built from 15 residues. V was cut by 4 bases and J by 4 bases, with 17 bases left in between. CDR3 residues: CASSIVGTQVYGYTF. DNA for the CDR3: TGTGCCAGCAGCATAGTCGGGACTCAAGTCTATGGCTACACCTTC.

The table lists this clone with a few counts. The gene calls are TRBV5-6 and TRBJ2-1; TRBD2 is a possible D gene (6 bases). V was clipped by 4 bases and J by 10 bases, with 21 bases between them. The germline CDR1 and CDR2 sequences are SGHDT and YYEEEE. CDR3 length equals 15 residues. The CDR3 DNA sequence: TGTGCCAGCAGCCTCCGGGACTGGCGAGCAGCGGAGCAGTTCTTC. Translated, it gives CASSLRDWRAAEQFF.

This rearrangement joins TRBV9 to TRBJ1-2; weak D call: TRBD1 (5 bases). The CDR3 contains 15 residues. Germline loops: CDR1 SGDLS, CDR2 YYNGEE. V was clipped by 0 bases and J by 4 bases, with 13 bases between them. CDR3 sequence reads: CASSVGLPDTYGYTF. CDR3 nucleotides: TGTGCCAGCAGCGTAGGGTTACCGGACACCTATGGCTACACCTTC.

This sequence joins TRBV12-3 or TRBV12-4 and TRBJ2-7, with D possibly TRBD1 on 5 matching bases. This CDR3 region has 13 residues. V lost 4 bases to trimming and J lost 3 bases, with 10 bases between them. For the CDR3, the DNA is TGTGCCAGCAGTTACGGAGACAGCTACGAGCAGTACTTC. It encodes CASSYGDSYEQYF.

V is TRBV30 and J is TRBJ1-5; D not resolved. Trimming stripped 1 base from V and 2 bases from J, with 6 bases between. This CDR3 comprises 13 residues. Germline assignment: CDR1 GTSNPN and CDR2 SVGIG (reference sequence). The CDR3 region is CAWSGTGNQPQHF. CDR3 bases: TGTGCCTGGAGTGGCACAGGCAATCAGCCCCAGCATTTT. Based on the CDR3 plus reference TRBV30 and TRBJ1-5, the full variable domain is SQTIHQWPATLVQPVGSPLSLECTVEGTSNPNLYWYRQAAGRGLQLLFYSVGIGQISSEVPQNLSASRPQDRQFILSSKKLLLSDSGFYLCAWSGTGNQPQHFGDGTRLSIL.

The chain carries TRBV28 and TRBJ1-2, with a weak D call TRBD1 (5 bases). CDR3 size: 14 residues. Germline CDR1 is MDHEN and CDR2 is SYDVKM. Deletions cut 2 bases from V and 4 bases from J, with 11 bases between. CDR3 protein: CASSLIGVGYGYTF. The CDR3 DNA is TGTGCCAGCAGTTTAATAGGGGTCGGCTATGGCTACACCTTC.

The chain has TRBV6-1 and TRBJ1-5, with unresolved D. This CDR3 is 15 amino acids long. The V end was cut by 3 bases, the J end by 1 base, with 10 bases between. The germline CDR1 and CDR2 sequences are MNHNS and SASEGT. The CDR3 loop is CASSDGELSNQPQHF. The CDR3 coding sequence is TGTGCCAGCAGTGACGGGGAACTGAGCAATCAGCCCCAGCATTTT.

This sequence joins TRBV29-1 and TRBJ2-7; 10 bases are a match to TRBD2. V shed 7 bases and J 5 bases; nucleotides not matched to a gene: 5. This CDR3 is built from 12 residues. CDR1 is SQVTM and CDR2 is ANQGSEA in the germline V gene. CDR3 in DNA: TGCAGCGCCCTAGCGGGAGACGACGAGCAGTACGTC. Its translation: CSALAGDDEQYV.

J is TRBJ2-1 and V is TRBV4-2, with a weak D call TRBD2 (5 bases). The germline V gene has CDR1 LGHNA and CDR2 YNFKEQ. CDR3 length: 17 amino acids. The V end lost 0 bases, the J end lost 0 bases, and 12 bases lay between the germline ends. The chain's CDR3 is CASSQELSGSSYNEQFF. The CDR3 DNA follows: TGTGCCAGCAGCCAAGAACTAAGTGGGAGCTCCTACAATGAGCAGTTCTTC.

This chain uses TRBV7-2 with TRBJ2-1; 14 nucleotides agree with TRBD2. The CDR3 has 18 amino acids. Germline loops: CDR1 SGHTA, CDR2 FQGNSA. The J segment lost 6 bases and the V segment lost 5 bases, leaving 12 bases of the junction unmatched. The CDR3 DNA sequence: TGTGCCAGCAGCCCCCTGGGACTAGCGGGAGATTTCGGCAATGAGCAGTTCTTC. Translating gives CASSPLGLAGDFGNEQFF.

The rearrangement links TRBV7-2 to TRBJ1-3; 12 nucleotides line up with TRBD1. J gave up 2 bases and V 2 bases, and 4 bases lay outside the gene matches. The CDR3 consists of 17 residues. Germline CDR1 SGHTA, CDR2 FQGNSA. As DNA, the CDR3 is TGTGCCAGCAGCTTACGGGACAGGGGGCATGCTGGAAACACCATATATTTT. Translation gives CASSLRDRGHAGNTIYF.

V gene TRBV28 combines with J gene TRBJ1-6; D gene unclear. The CDR3 length is 14 residues. CDR1 and CDR2 from the germline V gene are MDHEN and SYDVKM. V lost 2 bases and J 8 bases, leaving 10 bases between the germline ends. CDR3 nucleotides: TGTGCCAGCAGTTTAATTTCCCCTTATTCACCCCTCCACTTT. This gives the protein CASSLISPYSPLHF.

This sequence joins TRBV5-1 and TRBJ1-3; TRBD1 agrees at 7 bases. Germline values: CDR1 SGHRS, CDR2 YFSETQ. The CDR3 totals 15 residues. Germline trimming cut 0 bases from V and 3 bases from J; bases unmatched to any gene: 3. The CDR3 coding sequence is TGCGCCAGCAGCTTGGGACAGGGTTATGGAAACACCATATATTTT. It codes for CASSLGQGYGNTIYF.

The chain has TRBV5-1 and TRBJ2-6; D perhaps matches TRBD1 (6 bases). Trimming removed 4 bases at V and 0 bases at J, with 11 bases between. This CDR3 is built from 16 residues. Germline CDR1 and CDR2: SGHRS and YFSETQ. The CDR3 reads CASSPRTASGANVLTF. CDR3 sequence (DNA): TGCGCCAGCAGCCCGAGGACAGCCTCTGGGGCCAACGTCCTGACTTTC.

The table lists this clone with a few counts. The chain links TRBV2 to TRBJ1-6, with no clear D. Trimming removed 10 bases at V and 2 bases at J, with 9 bases between. The CDR3 loop spans 13 amino acids. Germline-derived CDR1 and CDR2 are SNHLY and FYNNEI. CDR3 sequence (DNA): TGTGCCACCACAGTAACCTATAATTCACCCCTCCACTTT. Protein sequence: CATTVTYNSPLHF.

V gene TRBV19 combines with J gene TRBJ1-5; no firm D call. Trimming shortened V by 8 bases and J by 3 bases, and 14 bases separated the two germline ends. The CDR3 loop spans 14 amino acids. Germline CDR1 reads LNHDA; CDR2 reads SQIVND (reference sequence). The CDR3, as DNA: TGTGCCAGTGGTAATCGAGGGCCCAATCAGCCCCAGCATTTT. Protein product: CASGNRGPNQPQHF. Full variable domain (remainder filled in from reference TRBV19 and TRBJ1-5): DGGITQSPKYLFRKEGQNVTLSCEQNLNHDAMYWYRQDPGQGLRLIYYSQIVNDFQKGDIAEGYSVSREKKESFPLTVTSAQKNPTAFYLCASGNRGPNQPQHFGDGTRLSIL.

This chain joins TRBV12-5 and TRBJ2-3, with D maybe TRBD2 (6 bases). Germline loops: CDR1 LGHNT, CDR2 FRNRAP. V lost 1 base and J 2 bases, leaving 13 bases between the germline ends. This CDR3 has 16 amino acids. The CDR3 reads CASGLGRDSLTDTQYF. The DNA for the CDR3 is TGTGCTAGTGGTTTGGGGAGGGACTCACTCACAGATACGCAGTATTTT.

Only one count was recorded for this clone. This chain connects TRBV2 to TRBJ1-2, with 9 bases that match TRBD1. The trim removed 7 bases at V and 4 bases at J, leaving 4 bases unmatched. The CDR3 sequence is 13 residues long. CDR1 SNHLY and CDR2 FYNNEI come from the germline V gene. The CDR3: CASKDRGPYGYTF. CDR3 in DNA: TGTGCCAGCAAGGACAGGGGCCCCTATGGCTACACCTTC.

The CDR3: CASSYRSNYGYTF. In nucleotides, the CDR3 is TGCGCCAGCAGCTACAGATCTAACTATGGCTACACCTTC. The chain recombines TRBV5-1 with TRBJ1-2; D remains ambiguous. The CDR3 covers 13 residues. Trimming removed 3 bases at V and 0 bases at J, with 6 bases between. Germline-derived CDR1 and CDR2 are SGHRS and YFSETQ.

V and J are TRBV6-5 and TRBJ1-2, with D perhaps TRBD1 (6 bases). Germline loops: CDR1 MNHEY, CDR2 SVGAGI. Trimming removed 4 bases from V and 4 bases from J, with 19 bases in between. The CDR3 runs to 16 residues. The DNA of the CDR3 is TGTGCCAGCAGTTCCCCCTGGGGGGGGGCGACCTATGGCTACACCTTC. The encoded protein is CASSSPWGGATYGYTF.

This chain uses TRBV5-1 with TRBJ1-2, with 7 bases lining up with TRBD1. The CDR3 extends over 14 amino acids. Germline lookup yields CDR1 SGHRS and CDR2 YFSETQ. The V and J ends lost 4 bases and 3 bases, in that order; junction bases with no gene match: 6. The CDR3 region has the DNA TGCGCCAGCAGCAAAGGGGACAGAGACTATGGCTACACCTTC. Amino acid sequence: CASSKGDRDYGYTF.

About this clone itself: One end of the junction fails to match germline, which may point to a read error. V and J are TRBV30 and TRBJ1-3; D is perhaps TRBD1 (6 bases). Germline V CDR1 and CDR2: GTSNPN, SVGIG (reference sequence). The CDR3 is 14 residues long. CDR3 amino acids: CARRGGFSGNTIYF. The DNA of the CDR3 is TGTGCCCGGAGAGGGGGATTCTCTGGAAACACCATATATTTT.